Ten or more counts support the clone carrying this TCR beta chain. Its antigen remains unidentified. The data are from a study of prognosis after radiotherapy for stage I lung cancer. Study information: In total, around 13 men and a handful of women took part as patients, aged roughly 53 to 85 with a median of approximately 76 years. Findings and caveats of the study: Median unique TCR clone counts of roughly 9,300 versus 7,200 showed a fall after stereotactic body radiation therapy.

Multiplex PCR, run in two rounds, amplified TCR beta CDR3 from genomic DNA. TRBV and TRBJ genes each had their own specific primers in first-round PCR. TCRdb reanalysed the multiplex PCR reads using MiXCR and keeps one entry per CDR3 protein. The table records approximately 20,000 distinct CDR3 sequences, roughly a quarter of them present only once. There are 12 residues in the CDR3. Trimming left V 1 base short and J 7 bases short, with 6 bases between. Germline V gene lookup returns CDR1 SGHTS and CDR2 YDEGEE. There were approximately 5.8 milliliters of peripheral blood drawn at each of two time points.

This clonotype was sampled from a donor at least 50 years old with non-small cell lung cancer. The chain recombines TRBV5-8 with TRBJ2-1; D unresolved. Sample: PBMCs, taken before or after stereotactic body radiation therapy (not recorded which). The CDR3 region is CASSLYQNEQFF. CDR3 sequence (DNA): TGTGCCAGCAGCTTGTATCAGAATGAGCAGTTCTTC.